The rows below give T cell receptor beta chains drawn from one sample of a study of blood T cell repertoires in COVID-19. Repertoires were generated with immunoSEQ multiplex PCR, while TCRdb's copy carries only in-frame clones and drops some. This table holds tens of thousands of clones, about four fifths found once. Input material: peripheral blood. The receptor set was obtained from a human donor in a cohort sampled during active or convalescent COVID-19. CDR3s include the opening cysteine and the closing phenylalanine or tryptophan. The D gene is left open where the match is weak. A clone size is listed for some rows: how often the clone was seen (once, few, many), or a class if it is expanded.

cdr3_aa | cdr3_nt | d_call | v_call | clone_size | j_call
CASSFSGQGNYNSPLHF | TGTGCCAGCAGCTTCTCGGGACAGGGGAACTATAATTCACCCCTCCACTTT | TRBD1 | TRBV13 | . | TRBJ1-6
CASSSLDRTTYEQYF | TGTGCCAGCAGCAGCCTAGACAGGACAACCTACGAGCAGTACTTC | . | TRBV5-6 | . | TRBJ2-7
CASSSRTGGREKLFF | TGTGCCAGCAGCTCGCGGACAGGGGGCAGGGAAAAACTGTTTTTT | TRBD1 | TRBV7-2 | . | TRBJ1-4
CASSRTGTDSNQPQHF | TGTGCCAGCAGTCGTACCGGGACAGATAGCAATCAGCCCCAGCATTTT | TRBD1 | TRBV6-2/TRBV6-3 | . | TRBJ1-5
CATSGGGRRETQYF | TGTGCCACCAGTGGCGGGGGGAGGCGAGAGACCCAGTACTTC | TRBD2 | TRBV24-1 | . | TRBJ2-5
CASSPGQGQETQYF | TGTGCCAGCAGCCCGGGACAGGGCCAAGAGACCCAGTACTTC | TRBD1 | TRBV9 | . | TRBJ2-5
CASSLEFGGGNYGYTF | TGTGCCAGCAGCTTAGAGTTTGGGGGGGGAAACTATGGCTACACCTTC | . | TRBV7-8 | . | TRBJ1-2
CASSPRTGGTDTQYF | TGTGCCAGTAGTCCCAGGACAGGGGGGACAGATACGCAGTATTTT | TRBD1 | TRBV19 | . | TRBJ2-3
CASSLARTEGYGYTF | TGTGCCAGCAGCTTAGCGAGGACAGAAGGCTATGGCTACACCTTC | . | TRBV7-9 | few | TRBJ1-2
CASSRASSGGHEQFF | TGTGCCAGCAGCCGAGCTTCTAGCGGGGGGCATGAGCAGTTCTTC | TRBD2 | TRBV7-9 | . | TRBJ2-1
CASSLTSGSYNSPLHF | TGTGCCAGCAGTTTAACGTCAGGGTCCTATAATTCACCCCTCCACTTT | . | TRBV27 | . | TRBJ1-6
CASSLTRQSDTQYF | TGTGCCAGCAGCTTAACCCGACAGTCAGATACGCAGTATTTT | . | TRBV7-2 | . | TRBJ2-3
CASSEGTAPTDTQYF | TGTGCCAGCAGTGAGGGGACTGCCCCCACAGATACGCAGTATTTT | . | TRBV6-1 | . | TRBJ2-3
CASSPSTRRNTGELFF | TGTGCCAGTAGTCCCTCGACCAGGCGGAACACCGGGGAGCTGTTTTTT | . | TRBV19 | . | TRBJ2-2
CASSLGGAPYNEQFF | TGTGCCAGCAGTTTGGGCGGGGCTCCTTACAATGAGCAGTTCTTC | . | TRBV27 | few | TRBJ2-1
CASSFPGLAGGRPSTDTQYF | TGCGCCAGCAGCTTCCCGGGACTAGCGGGGGGGCGGCCTAGCACAGATACGCAGTATTTT | TRBD2 | TRBV5-1 | . | TRBJ2-3
CAWSPDSSGNTIYF | TGTGCCTGGAGCCCGGACAGCTCTGGAAACACCATATATTTT | . | TRBV30 | . | TRBJ1-3
CASSSFGGGRTGELFF | TGTGCCAGCAGCTCCTTTGGGGGGGGCCGTACCGGGGAGCTGTTTTTT | . | TRBV6-6 | . | TRBJ2-2
CASSQPSGGYNEQFF | TGCGCCAGCAGCCAACCTAGCGGGGGTTACAATGAGCAGTTCTTC | TRBD2 | TRBV4-3 | . | TRBJ2-1
CASSLSGTYEQYF | TGTGCCAGCAGTCTCTCAGGAACCTACGAGCAGTACTTC | . | TRBV12-3/TRBV12-4 | . | TRBJ2-7
CASSLGGPNTEAFF | TGCGCCAGCAGCTTGGGGGGCCCCAACACTGAAGCTTTCTTT | . | TRBV5-1 | few | TRBJ1-1
CASTTSAGNEKLFF | TGTGCCAGTACTACATCCGCGGGTAATGAAAAACTGTTTTTT | . | TRBV19 | . | TRBJ1-4
CASSLERAGNTEAFF | TGCGCCAGCAGCTTGGAGCGGGCCGGGAACACTGAAGCTTTCTTT | . | TRBV5-1 | . | TRBJ1-1
CASSVLAGEGDTQYF | TGCGCCAGCAGCGTACTAGCGGGGGAAGGTGATACGCAGTATTTT | TRBD2 | TRBV4-1 | . | TRBJ2-3
CASRDTNQPQHF | TGTGCCAGCAGGGACACCAATCAGCCCCAGCATTTT | . | TRBV2 | . | TRBJ1-5
CASSQGGQGSQPQHF | TGTGCCAGCAGCCAAGGAGGACAGGGAAGCCAGCCCCAGCATTTT | TRBD1 | TRBV3-1/TRBV3-2 | few | TRBJ1-5
CASSEERRGNQPQHF | TGTGCCAGCAGTGAAGAAAGGAGGGGAAACCAGCCCCAGCATTTT | . | TRBV2 | . | TRBJ1-5
CASRPHRGGSEKLFF | TGTGCCAGCAGACCCCACAGGGGAGGAAGCGAAAAACTGTTTTTT | TRBD1 | TRBV25-1 | . | TRBJ1-4
CASRSGGAYTDTQYF | TGTGCCAGCAGATCGGGGGGAGCGTACACAGATACGCAGTATTTT | TRBD2 | TRBV3-1/TRBV3-2 | few | TRBJ2-3
CSVEAAAQETQYF | TGCAGCGTTGAGGCGGCGGCCCAAGAGACCCAGTACTTC | . | TRBV29-1 | . | TRBJ2-5
CASSVGDRVYGYTF | TGTGCCAGCAGCGTAGGGGACAGGGTCTATGGCTACACCTTC | TRBD1 | TRBV9 | . | TRBJ1-2
CASTPGQRNYGYTF | TGTGCCAGCACCCCGGGACAGCGTAACTATGGCTACACCTTC | TRBD1 | TRBV6-5 | . | TRBJ1-2
CASTLAGASGEKAFF | TGTGCCAGCACCCTTGCGGGGGCTTCGGGCGAAAAAGCTTTCTTT | . | TRBV11-1 | . | TRBJ1-1
CASSYGQGVYGYTF | TGTGCCAGCAGTTATGGACAGGGGGTCTATGGCTACACCTTC | TRBD1 | TRBV6-5 | . | TRBJ1-2
CSALMRYEQYF | TGCAGTGCCCTGATGAGATACGAGCAGTACTTC | . | TRBV20-1 | once | TRBJ2-7
CASSQSTGTRTDTQYF | TGTGCCAGCAGCCAATCTACCGGGACACGCACAGATACGCAGTATTTT | . | TRBV4-2 | . | TRBJ2-3
CASSLYPGQGRTEAFF | TGTGCCAGCAGTTTATACCCGGGACAGGGAAGAACTGAAGCTTTCTTT | TRBD1 | TRBV6-5 | . | TRBJ1-1
CASSPGTSGGDPETQYF | TGTGCCAGCAGCCCCGGGACTAGCGGGGGGGATCCCGAGACCCAGTACTTC | TRBD2 | TRBV7-8 | . | TRBJ2-5
CASSPPWGGMNTGELFF | TGTGCCAGCAGTCCGCCCTGGGGGGGAATGAACACCGGGGAGCTGTTTTTT | TRBD2 | TRBV6-6 | . | TRBJ2-2
CASKAGSGGLNEQFF | TGTGCCAGCAAGGCTGGCAGCGGGGGCCTCAATGAGCAGTTCTTC | TRBD2 | TRBV2 | . | TRBJ2-1
CASSLRRTGNYNEQYF | TGTGCCAGCAGTTTACGTCGGACAGGGAATTACAACGAGCAGTACTTC | TRBD1 | TRBV6-2/TRBV6-3 | . | TRBJ2-7
CASSIQGYGYTF | TGTGCCAGTAGTATACAGGGCTATGGCTACACCTTC | . | TRBV19 | . | TRBJ1-2